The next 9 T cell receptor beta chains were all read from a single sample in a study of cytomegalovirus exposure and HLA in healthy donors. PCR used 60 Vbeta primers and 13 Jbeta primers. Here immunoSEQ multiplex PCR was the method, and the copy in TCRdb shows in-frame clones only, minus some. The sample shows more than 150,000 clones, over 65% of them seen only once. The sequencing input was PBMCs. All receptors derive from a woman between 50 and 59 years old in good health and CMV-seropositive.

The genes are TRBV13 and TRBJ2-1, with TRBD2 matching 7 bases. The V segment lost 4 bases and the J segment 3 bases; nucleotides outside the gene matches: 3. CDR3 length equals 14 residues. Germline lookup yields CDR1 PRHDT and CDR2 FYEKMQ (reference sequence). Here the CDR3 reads CASSSRTSYNEQFF. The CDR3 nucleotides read TGTGCCAGCAGCTCACGGACTAGCTACAATGAGCAGTTCTTC.

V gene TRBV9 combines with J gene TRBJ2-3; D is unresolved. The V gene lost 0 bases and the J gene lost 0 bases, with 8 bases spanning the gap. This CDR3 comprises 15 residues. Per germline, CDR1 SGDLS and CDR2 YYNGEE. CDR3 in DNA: TGTGCCAGCAGCGTAGAGCCCCAAAGCACAGATACGCAGTATTTT. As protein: CASSVEPQSTDTQYF.

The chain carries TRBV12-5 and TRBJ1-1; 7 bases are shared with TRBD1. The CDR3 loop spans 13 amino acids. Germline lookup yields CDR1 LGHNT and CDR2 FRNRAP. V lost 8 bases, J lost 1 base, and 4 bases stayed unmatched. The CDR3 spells CASWGQQNTEAFF. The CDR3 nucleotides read TGTGCTAGTTGGGGACAGCAGAACACTGAAGCTTTCTTT.

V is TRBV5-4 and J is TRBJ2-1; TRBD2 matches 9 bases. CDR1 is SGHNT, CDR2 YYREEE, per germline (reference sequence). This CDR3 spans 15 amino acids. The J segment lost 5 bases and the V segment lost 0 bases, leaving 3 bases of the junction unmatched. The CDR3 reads CASSLAQRGDNEQFF. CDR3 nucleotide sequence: TGTGCCAGCAGCTTGGCACAGCGGGGGGACAATGAGCAGTTCTTC.

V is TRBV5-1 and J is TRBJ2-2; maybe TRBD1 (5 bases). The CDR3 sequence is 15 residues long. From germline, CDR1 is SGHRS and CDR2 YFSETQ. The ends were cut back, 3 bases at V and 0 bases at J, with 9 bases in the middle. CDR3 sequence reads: CASSSDITNTGELFF. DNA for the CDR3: TGCGCCAGCAGCTCGGACATAACGAACACCGGGGAGCTGTTTTTT.

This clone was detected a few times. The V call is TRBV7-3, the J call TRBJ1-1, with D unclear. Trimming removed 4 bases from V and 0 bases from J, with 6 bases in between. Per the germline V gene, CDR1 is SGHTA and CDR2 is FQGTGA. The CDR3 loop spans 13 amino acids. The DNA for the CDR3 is TGTGCCAGCAGCTCCCAAATGAACACTGAAGCTTTCTTT. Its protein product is CASSSQMNTEAFF.

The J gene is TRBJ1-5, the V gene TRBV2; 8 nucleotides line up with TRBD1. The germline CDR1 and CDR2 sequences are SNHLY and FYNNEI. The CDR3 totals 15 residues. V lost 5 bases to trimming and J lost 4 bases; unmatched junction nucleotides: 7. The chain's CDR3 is CASSRDRNLNQPQHF. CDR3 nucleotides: TGTGCCAGCAGTCGGGACAGGAACCTTAATCAGCCCCAGCATTTT.

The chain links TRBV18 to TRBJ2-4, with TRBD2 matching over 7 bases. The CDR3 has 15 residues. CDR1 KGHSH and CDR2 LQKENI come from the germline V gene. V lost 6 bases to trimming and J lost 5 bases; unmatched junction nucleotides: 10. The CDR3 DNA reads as TGTGCCAGCTCGCTCAAGCGGGGTTCGGAAAACATTCAGTACTTC. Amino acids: CASSLKRGSENIQYF.

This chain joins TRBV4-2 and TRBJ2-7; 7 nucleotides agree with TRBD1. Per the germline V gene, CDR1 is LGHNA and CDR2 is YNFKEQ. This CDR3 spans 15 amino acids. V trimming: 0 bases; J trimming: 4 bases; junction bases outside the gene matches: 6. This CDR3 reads CASSQDLKQGYEQYF. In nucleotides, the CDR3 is TGTGCCAGCAGCCAAGATTTAAAACAGGGGTACGAGCAGTACTTC.